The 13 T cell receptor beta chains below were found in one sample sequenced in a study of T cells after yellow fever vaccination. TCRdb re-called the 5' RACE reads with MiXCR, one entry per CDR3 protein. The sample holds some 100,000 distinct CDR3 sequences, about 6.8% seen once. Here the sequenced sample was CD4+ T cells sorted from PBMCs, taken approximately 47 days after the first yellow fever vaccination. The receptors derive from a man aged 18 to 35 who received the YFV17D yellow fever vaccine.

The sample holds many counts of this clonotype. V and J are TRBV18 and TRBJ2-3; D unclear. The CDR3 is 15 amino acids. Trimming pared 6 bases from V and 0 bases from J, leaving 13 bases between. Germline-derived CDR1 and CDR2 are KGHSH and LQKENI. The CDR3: CASSFSVISTDTQYF. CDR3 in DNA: TGTGCCAGCTCGTTCTCAGTTATTAGCACAGATACGCAGTATTTT.

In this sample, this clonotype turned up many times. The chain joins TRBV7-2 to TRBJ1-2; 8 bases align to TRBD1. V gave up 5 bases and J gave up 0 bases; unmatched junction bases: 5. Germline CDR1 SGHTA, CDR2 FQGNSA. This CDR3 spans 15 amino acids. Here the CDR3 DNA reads TGTGCCAGCAGCCCACGCAGGGGGCCTAACTATGGCTACACCTTC. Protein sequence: CASSPRRGPNYGYTF.

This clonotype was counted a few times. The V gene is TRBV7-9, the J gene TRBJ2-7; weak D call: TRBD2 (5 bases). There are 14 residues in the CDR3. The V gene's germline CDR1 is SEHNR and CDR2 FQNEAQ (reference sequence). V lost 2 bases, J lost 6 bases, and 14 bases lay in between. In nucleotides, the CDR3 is TGTGCCAGCAGCTTAAAGGGTGGAGGAGGCGAGCAGTACGTC. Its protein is CASSLKGGGGEQYV.

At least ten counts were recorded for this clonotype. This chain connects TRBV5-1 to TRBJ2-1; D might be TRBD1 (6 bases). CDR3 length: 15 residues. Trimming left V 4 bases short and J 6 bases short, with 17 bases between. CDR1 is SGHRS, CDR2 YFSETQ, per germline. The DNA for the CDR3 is TGCGCCAGCAGCACCGCCCGGACAGAACGCAATGAGCAGTTCTTC. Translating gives CASSTARTERNEQFF.

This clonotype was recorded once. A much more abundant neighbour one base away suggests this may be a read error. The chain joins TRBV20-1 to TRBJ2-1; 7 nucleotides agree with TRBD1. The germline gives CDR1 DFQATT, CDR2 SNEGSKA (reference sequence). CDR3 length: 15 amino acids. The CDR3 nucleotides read TGCAGTGCTGGAGATCGGAGACAGGGTGATAGTGAGCAGTTCTTC. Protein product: CSAGDRRQGDSEQFF.

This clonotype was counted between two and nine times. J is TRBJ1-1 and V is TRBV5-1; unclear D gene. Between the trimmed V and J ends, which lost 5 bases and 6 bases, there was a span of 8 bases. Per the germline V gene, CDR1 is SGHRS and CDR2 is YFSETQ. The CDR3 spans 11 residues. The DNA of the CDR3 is TGCGCCAGCAGAGGAGTTTCTGAAGCTTTCTTT. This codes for CASRGVSEAFF. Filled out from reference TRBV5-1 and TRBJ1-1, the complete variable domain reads KAGVTQTPRYLIKTRGQQVTLSCSPISGHRSVSWYQQTPGQGLQFLFEYFSETQRNKGNFPGRFSGRQFSNSRSEMNVSTLELGDSALYLCASRGVSEAFFGQGTRLTVV.

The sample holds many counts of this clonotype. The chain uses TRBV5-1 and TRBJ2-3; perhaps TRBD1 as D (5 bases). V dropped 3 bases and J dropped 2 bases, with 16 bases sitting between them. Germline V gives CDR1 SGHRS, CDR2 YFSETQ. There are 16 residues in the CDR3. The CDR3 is CASSSTKAGNTDTQYF. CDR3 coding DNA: TGCGCCAGCAGCTCCACAAAGGCAGGGAACACAGATACGCAGTATTTT.

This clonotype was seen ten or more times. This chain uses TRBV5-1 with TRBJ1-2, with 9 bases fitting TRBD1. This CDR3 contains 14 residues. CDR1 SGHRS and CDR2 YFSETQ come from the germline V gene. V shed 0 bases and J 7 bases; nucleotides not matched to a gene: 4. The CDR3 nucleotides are TGCGCCAGCAGCTTGGGGACAGGGGATGGTGGCTACACCTTC. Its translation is CASSLGTGDGGYTF.

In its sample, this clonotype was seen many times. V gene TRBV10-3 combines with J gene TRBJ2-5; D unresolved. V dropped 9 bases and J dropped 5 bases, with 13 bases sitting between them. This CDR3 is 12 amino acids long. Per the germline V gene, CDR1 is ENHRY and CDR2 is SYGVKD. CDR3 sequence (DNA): TGTGCCATTGGGCCTGACGGCGAGACCCAGTACTTC. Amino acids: CAIGPDGETQYF.

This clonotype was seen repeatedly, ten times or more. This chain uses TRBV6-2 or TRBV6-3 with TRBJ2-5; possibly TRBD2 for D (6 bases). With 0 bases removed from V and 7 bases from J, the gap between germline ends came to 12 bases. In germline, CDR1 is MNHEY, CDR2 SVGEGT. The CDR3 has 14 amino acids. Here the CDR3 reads CASSYSGTSGTQYF. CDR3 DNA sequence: TGTGCCAGCAGTTACTCAGGGACTTCTGGGACCCAGTACTTC.

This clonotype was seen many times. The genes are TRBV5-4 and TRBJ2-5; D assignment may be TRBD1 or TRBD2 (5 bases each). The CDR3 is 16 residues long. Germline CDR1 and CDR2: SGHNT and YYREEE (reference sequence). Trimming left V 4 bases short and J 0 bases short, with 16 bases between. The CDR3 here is CASSPADGGNQETQYF. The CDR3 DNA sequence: TGTGCCAGCAGCCCGGCTGATGGGGGTAACCAAGAGACCCAGTACTTC.

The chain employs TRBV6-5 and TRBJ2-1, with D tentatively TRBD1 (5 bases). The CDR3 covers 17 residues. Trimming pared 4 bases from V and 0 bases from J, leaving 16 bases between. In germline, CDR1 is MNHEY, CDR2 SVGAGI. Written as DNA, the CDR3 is TGTGCCAGCAGTTCACAACAGGAAACCCTCTCCTACAATGAGCAGTTCTTC. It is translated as CASSSQQETLSYNEQFF.

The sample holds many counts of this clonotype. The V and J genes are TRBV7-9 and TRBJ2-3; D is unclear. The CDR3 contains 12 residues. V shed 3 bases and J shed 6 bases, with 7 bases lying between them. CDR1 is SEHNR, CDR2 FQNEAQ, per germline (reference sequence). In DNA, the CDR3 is TGTGCCAGCAGCTTCGATCTTGATACGCAGTATTTT. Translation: CASSFDLDTQYF.